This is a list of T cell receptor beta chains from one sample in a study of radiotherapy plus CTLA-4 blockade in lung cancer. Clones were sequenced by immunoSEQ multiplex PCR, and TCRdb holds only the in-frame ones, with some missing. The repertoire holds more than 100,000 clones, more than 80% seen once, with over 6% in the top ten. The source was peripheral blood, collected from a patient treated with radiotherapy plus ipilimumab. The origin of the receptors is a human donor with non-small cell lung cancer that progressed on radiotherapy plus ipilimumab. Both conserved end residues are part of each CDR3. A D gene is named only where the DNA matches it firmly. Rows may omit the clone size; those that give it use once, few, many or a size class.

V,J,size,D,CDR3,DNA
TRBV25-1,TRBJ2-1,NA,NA,CASSSAGGNYNEQFF,TGTGCCAGCAGTTCCGCTGGCGGGAACTACAATGAGCAGTTCTTC
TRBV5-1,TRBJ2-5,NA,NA,CASSYSSVGETQYF,TGCGCCAGCAGCTACTCTAGCGTGGGGGAGACCCAGTACTTC
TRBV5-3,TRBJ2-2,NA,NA,CARSPRRDTGELFF,TGTGCCAGAAGCCCCCGACGGGACACCGGGGAGCTGTTTTTT
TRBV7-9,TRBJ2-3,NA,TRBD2,CASSPSRASGDTQYF,TGTGCCAGCAGCCCCTCCCGGGCTAGCGGAGATACGCAGTATTTT
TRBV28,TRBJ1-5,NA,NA,CASSFHGGDSNQPQHF,TGTGCCAGCAGTTTCCATGGCGGTGATAGCAATCAGCCCCAGCATTTT
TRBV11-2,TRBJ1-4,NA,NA,CASSRQREKLFF,TGTGCCAGCAGCAGACAGCGCGAAAAACTGTTTTTT
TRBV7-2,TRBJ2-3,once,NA,CASSLEYTDTQYF,TGTGCCAGCAGTCTAGAGTACACAGATACGCAGTATTTT
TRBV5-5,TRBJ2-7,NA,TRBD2,CASSSIAGVSHEQYF,TGTGCCAGCAGCTCAATAGCGGGAGTTTCCCACGAGCAGTACTTC
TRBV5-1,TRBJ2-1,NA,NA,CASSLEVAESRNEQFF,TGCGCCAGCAGCTTGGAGGTAGCGGAAAGTAGGAATGAGCAGTTCTTC
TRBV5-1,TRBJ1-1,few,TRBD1,CASSRETGPGTEAFF,TGCGCCAGCAGCCGAGAGACAGGGCCAGGGACTGAAGCTTTCTTT
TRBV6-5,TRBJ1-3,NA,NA,CASSYSRSSGNTIYF,TGTGCCAGCAGTTACTCTCGCAGCTCTGGAAACACCATATATTTT
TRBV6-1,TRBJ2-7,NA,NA,CASRIGSQKGEQYF,TGTGCCAGCAGAATAGGCAGCCAAAAAGGGGAGCAGTACTTC
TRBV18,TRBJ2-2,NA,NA,CASSPELGGELFF,TGTGCCAGCTCGCCGGAGTTGGGCGGGGAGCTGTTTTTT
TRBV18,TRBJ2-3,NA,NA,CATGGKDTQYF,TGTGCCACCGGAGGTAAAGATACGCAGTATTTT
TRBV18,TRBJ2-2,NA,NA,CASSPKRQDTGELFF,TGTGCCAGCTCACCCAAGAGACAGGACACCGGGGAGCTGTTTTTT
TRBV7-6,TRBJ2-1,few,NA,CASSLLTGTYNEQFF,TGTGCCAGCAGCTTATTGACAGGTACCTACAATGAGCAGTTCTTC
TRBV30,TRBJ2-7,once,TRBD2,CAWSVPYSGRNEQYF,TGTGCCTGGAGTGTACCCTATAGCGGGAGAAACGAGCAGTACTTC
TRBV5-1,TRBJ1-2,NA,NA,CASSLDPGSLGSGYTF,TGCGCCAGCAGCTTGGATCCAGGATCATTGGGGTCTGGCTACACCTTC
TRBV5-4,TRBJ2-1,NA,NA,CASSETGYNEQFF,TGTGCCAGCAGCGAAACTGGATACAATGAGCAGTTCTTC
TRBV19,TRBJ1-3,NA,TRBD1,CASSIGTGRSDGNTIYF,TGTGCCAGTAGTATCGGGACAGGGAGGTCGGACGGAAACACCATATATTTT
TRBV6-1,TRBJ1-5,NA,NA,CASSDRSNQPQHF,TGTGCCAGCAGCGACAGAAGCAATCAGCCCCAGCATTTT